The present entry profiles one T cell receptor beta chain with its context. What it recognizes is unknown. The CDR3 goes on 3 residues after the read ends, and that part is filled in from the germline J gene. Sequenced by immunoSEQ multiplex PCR; TCRdb stores in-frame clones only, minus some. The listing contains more than 40,000 clones. This sample was included in a study of T cells in women clearing cervical HPV infection. Whole-study context: Women with histologically confirmed HPV16-related CIN3 or worse, 2 with invasive cancer, served as cases. Case blood was drawn a median approximately 160 days after lesion detection. Study-wide points: It is unknown whether associations predate infection; no effector/memory or HPV-specific sorting. Cases carried less TRBV6-7 than controls: roughly 0.11% versus 0.16%.

Per the germline V gene, CDR1 is DFQATT and CDR2 is SNEGSKA (reference sequence). J lost 8 bases, V lost 5 bases, and 10 bases had no gene match. CDR3 length: 15 amino acids. The chain links TRBV20-1 to TRBJ2-3; 13 bases line up with TRBD2. Sequenced: blood buffy coat. The receptor was derived from a woman aged 18-70 years with a cervical HPV16 infection that either progressed to CIN3+ or cleared (not recorded which). The CDR3 reads CSAGGTSGAVVTQYF. CDR3 bases read: TGCAGTGCTGGAGGGACTAGCGGGGCAGTCGTTACG.